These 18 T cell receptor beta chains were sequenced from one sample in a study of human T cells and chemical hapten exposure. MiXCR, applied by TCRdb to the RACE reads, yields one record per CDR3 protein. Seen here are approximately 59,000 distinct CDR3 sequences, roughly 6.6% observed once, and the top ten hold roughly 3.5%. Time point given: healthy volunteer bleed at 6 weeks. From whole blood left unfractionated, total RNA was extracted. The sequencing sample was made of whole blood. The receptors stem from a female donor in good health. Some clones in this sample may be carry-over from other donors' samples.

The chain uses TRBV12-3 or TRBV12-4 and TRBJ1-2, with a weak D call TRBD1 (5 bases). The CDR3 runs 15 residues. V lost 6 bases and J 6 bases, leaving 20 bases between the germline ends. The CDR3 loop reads CASSLQLRRGNGYTF. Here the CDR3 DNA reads TGTGCCAGCAGCCTTCAACTCAGACGGGGCAATGGCTACACCTTC.

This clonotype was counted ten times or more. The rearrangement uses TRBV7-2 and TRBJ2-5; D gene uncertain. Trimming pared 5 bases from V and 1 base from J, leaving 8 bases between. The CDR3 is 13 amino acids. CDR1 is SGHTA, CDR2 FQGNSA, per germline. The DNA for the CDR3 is TGTGCCAGCAGCCTCAACCTCCAAGAGACCCAGTACTTC. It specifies CASSLNLQETQYF.

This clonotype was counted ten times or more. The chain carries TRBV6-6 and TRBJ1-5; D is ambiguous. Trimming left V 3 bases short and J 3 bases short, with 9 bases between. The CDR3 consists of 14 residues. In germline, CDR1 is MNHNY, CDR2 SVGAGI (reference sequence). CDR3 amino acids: CASSYGEYNQPQHF. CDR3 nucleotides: TGTGCCAGCAGTTATGGGGAGTACAATCAGCCCCAGCATTTT.

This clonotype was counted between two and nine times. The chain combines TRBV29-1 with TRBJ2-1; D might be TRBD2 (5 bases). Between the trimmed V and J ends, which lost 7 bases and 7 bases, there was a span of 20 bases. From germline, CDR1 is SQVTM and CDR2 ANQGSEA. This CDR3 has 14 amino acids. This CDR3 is CSELAPQFSNEQFF. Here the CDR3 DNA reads TGCAGCGAGCTAGCTCCTCAGTTTTCAAATGAGCAGTTCTTC.

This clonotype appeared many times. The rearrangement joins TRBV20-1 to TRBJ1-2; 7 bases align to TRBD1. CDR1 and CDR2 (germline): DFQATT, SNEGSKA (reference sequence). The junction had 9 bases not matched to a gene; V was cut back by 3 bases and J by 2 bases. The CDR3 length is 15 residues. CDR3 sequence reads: CSASLTMTGNYGYTF. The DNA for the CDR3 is TGCAGTGCTAGCCTAACTATGACAGGGAACTATGGCTACACCTTC.

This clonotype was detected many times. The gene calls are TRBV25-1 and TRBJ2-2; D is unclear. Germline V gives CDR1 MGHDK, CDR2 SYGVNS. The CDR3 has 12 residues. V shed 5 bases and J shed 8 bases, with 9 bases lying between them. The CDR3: CASSWSQGELFF. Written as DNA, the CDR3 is TGTGCCAGCAGTTGGTCGCAAGGGGAGCTGTTTTTT.

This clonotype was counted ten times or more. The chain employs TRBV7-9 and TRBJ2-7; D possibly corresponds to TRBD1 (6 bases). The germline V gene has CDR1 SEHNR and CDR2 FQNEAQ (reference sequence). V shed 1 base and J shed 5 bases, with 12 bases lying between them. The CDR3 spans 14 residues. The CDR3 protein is CASSLGWGPNEQYF. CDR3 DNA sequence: TGTGCCAGCAGCTTAGGTTGGGGGCCCAACGAGCAGTACTTC.

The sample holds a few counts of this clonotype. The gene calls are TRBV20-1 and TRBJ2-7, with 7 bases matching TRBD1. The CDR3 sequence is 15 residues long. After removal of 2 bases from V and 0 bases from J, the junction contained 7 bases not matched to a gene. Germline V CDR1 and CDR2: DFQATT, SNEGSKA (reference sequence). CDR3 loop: CSARSGQIPSYEQYF. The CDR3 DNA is TGCAGTGCTAGATCGGGACAGATCCCCTCCTACGAGCAGTACTTC.

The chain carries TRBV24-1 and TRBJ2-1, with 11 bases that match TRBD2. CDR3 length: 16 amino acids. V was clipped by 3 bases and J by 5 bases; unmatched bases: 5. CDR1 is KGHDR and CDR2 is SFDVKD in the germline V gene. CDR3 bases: TGTGCCACCAGTGATGTTAGCGGGAGGGATAACAATGAGCAGTTCTTC. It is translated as CATSDVSGRDNNEQFF.

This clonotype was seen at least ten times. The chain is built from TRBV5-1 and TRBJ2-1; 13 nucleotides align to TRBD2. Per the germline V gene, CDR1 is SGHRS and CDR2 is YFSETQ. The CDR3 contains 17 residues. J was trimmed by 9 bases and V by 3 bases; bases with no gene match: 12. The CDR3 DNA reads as TGCGCCAGCAGCTCTTCCCTACTAGCGGGAGGGCTAATTGAGCAGTTCTTC. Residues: CASSSSLLAGGLIEQFF.

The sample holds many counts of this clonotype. The chain's CDR3 is CASSGIRGDEQFF. The CDR3 DNA is TGTGCCAGCAGTGGGATAAGGGGGGATGAGCAGTTCTTC. The V and J genes are TRBV12-3 or TRBV12-4 and TRBJ2-1; TRBD1 or TRBD2 may be the D gene (6 bases each). The CDR3 extends over 13 amino acids. The V and J ends lost 5 bases and 8 bases respectively, with 13 bases between them.

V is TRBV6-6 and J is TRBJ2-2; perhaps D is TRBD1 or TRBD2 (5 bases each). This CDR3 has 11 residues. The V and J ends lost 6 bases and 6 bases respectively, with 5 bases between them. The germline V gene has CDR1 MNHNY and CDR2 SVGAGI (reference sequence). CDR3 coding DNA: TGTGCCAGCAGGGGGGCCGGGGAGCTGTTTTTT. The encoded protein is CASRGAGELFF.

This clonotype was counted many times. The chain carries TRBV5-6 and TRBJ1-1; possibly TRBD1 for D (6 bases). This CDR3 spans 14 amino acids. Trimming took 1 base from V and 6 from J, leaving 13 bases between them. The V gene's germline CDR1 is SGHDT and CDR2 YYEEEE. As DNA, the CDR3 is TGTGCCAGCAGCTTGTGGGGGGCCGGCCCTGAAGCTTTCTTT. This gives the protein CASSLWGAGPEAFF. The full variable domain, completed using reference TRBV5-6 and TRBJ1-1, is DAGVTQSPTHLIKTRGQQVTLRCSPKSGHDTVSWYQQALGQGPQFIFQYYEEEERQRGNFPDRFSGHQFPNYSSELNVNALLLGDSALYLCASSLWGAGPEAFFGQGTRLTVV.

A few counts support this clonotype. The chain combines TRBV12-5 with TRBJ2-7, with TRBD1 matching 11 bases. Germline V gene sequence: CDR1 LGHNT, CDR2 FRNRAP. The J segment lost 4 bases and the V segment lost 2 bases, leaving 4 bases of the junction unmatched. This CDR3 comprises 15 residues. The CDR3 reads CASGLLRDRGYEQYF. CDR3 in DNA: TGTGCTAGTGGTTTGCTCCGGGACAGGGGGTACGAGCAGTACTTC.

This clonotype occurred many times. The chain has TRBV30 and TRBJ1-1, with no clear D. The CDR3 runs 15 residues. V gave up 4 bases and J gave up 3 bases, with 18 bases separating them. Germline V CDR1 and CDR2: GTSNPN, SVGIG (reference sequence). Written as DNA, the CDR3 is TGTGCCTGGAATTCTCCCCGGGTCGGGGACACTGAAGCTTTCTTT. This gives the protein CAWNSPRVGDTEAFF.

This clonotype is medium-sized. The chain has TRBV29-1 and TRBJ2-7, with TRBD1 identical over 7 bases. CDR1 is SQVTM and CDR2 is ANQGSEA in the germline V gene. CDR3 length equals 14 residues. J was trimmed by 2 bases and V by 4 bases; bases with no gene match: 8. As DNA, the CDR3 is TGCAGCGTTGGAGGAGACAGGGAGCCCTACGAGCAGTACTTC. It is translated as CSVGGDREPYEQYF.

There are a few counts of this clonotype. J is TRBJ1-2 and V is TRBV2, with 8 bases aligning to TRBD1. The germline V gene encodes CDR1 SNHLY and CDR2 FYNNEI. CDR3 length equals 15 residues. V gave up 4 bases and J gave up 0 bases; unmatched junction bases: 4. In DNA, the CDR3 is TGTGCCAGCAGTGTTGAACAGGGGGCTAACTATGGCTACACCTTC. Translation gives CASSVEQGANYGYTF. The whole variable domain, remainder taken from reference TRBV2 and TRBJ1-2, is EPEVTQTPSHQVTQMGQEVILRCVPISNHLYFYWYRQILGQKVEFLVSFYNNEISEKSEIFDDQFSVERPDGSNFTLKIRSTKLEDSAMYFCASSVEQGANYGYTFGSGTRLTVV.

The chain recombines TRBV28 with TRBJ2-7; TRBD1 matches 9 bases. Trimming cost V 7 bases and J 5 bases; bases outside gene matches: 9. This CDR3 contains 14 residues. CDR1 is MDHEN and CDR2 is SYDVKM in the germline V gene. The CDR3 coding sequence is TGTGCCAGCACCCCGGGGACAGGGCAACACGAGCAGTACTTC. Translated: CASTPGTGQHEQYF.